These 17 T cell receptor beta chains share one sample of origin, sequenced in a study of cytomegalovirus exposure and HLA in healthy donors. Both 60 Vbeta primers and 13 Jbeta primers went into the PCR. The method was immunoSEQ multiplex PCR; TCRdb's version includes in-frame clones alone and lacks a portion of them. The profile covers 100,000 to 150,000 clones, with roughly 80% appearing a single time and roughly 1.2% taken by the ten largest. Sequenced material: PBMCs. These receptors were obtained from a boy aged 10-17 years in good health and CMV-seronegative.

This clone was observed a few times. This chain uses TRBV4-1 with TRBJ1-1, with D possibly being TRBD1 (5 bases). The CDR3 has 13 amino acids. Trimming removed 0 bases from V and 8 bases from J, with 10 bases in between. Germline assignment: CDR1 MGHRA and CDR2 YSYEKL. The chain's CDR3 is CASSQDRAGEAFF. CDR3 coding DNA: TGCGCCAGCAGCCAAGATCGGGCAGGGGAAGCTTTCTTT.

V is TRBV21-1 and J is TRBJ1-5. TRBV21-1 is a documented pseudogene. This CDR3 is built from 12 residues. This CDR3 reads CAPPWGDQPQHF. CDR3 bases: TGTGCCCCCCCGTGGGGGGATCAGCCCCAGCATTTT.

In regard to this clone: The same CDR3 also results from other DNA sequences found in this sample. The rearrangement uses TRBV6-6 and TRBJ1-5; D remains ambiguous. This CDR3 region has 14 residues. Deletions cut 5 bases from V and 3 bases from J, with 11 bases between. CDR1 is MNHNY, CDR2 SVGAGI, per germline (reference sequence). The CDR3 coding sequence is TGTGCCAGCAGTAGCGAACTGAACAATCAGCCCCAGCATTTT. Its translation: CASSSELNNQPQHF.

The CDR3 reads CASSRHDRETYEQYF. CDR3 coding DNA: TGTGCCAGCAGCCGCCACGACAGGGAAACCTACGAGCAGTACTTC. V usage is TRBV11-3 and J usage is TRBJ2-7, with 7 bases fitting TRBD1. Trimming at V came to 5 bases and at J to 2 bases, leaving 9 bases not matched to a gene. Germline CDR1 and CDR2: SGHNT and YENEEA. The CDR3 sequence is 15 residues long.

The chain combines TRBV10-2 with TRBJ1-1; TRBD1 might be the D (5 bases). CDR1 and CDR2 from the germline V gene are WSHSY and SAAADI. The CDR3 is 13 amino acids. The germline V and J ends were trimmed by 6 bases and 2 bases, with 10 bases remaining between them. The CDR3 protein is CASRTTDNTEAFF. The CDR3 bases are TGCGCCAGCAGGACGACAGATAACACTGAAGCTTTCTTT.

This sequence joins TRBV21-1 and TRBJ2-1; whether TRBD1, the table's D call, matches the DNA was not checked. TRBV21-1 is classified as a pseudogene. The CDR3 length is 15 residues. CDR3 in DNA: TGTGCCAGCAGCAAAGGGGCGCACGACTACAATGAGCAGTTCTTC. It codes for CASSKGAHDYNEQFF.

The chain links TRBV4-1 to TRBJ2-7, with no clear D. The germline V and J ends were trimmed by 0 bases and 3 bases, with 15 bases remaining between them. The CDR3 loop spans 16 amino acids. Germline values: CDR1 MGHRA, CDR2 YSYEKL. The CDR3 loop reads CASSQDSNSRFYEQYF. DNA for the CDR3: TGCGCCAGCAGCCAAGACTCAAACTCGCGGTTCTACGAGCAGTACTTC.

The J gene is TRBJ1-2, the V gene TRBV7-8; 11 bases match TRBD1. With V trimmed by 3 bases and J by 8 bases, 5 bases remained unmatched. Germline V gene data show CDR1 as SGHVS and CDR2 as FQNEAQ. The CDR3 contains 14 residues. CDR3 bases: TGTGCCAGCAGCTTTGGGACAGGGGGGGTAGGCTACACCTTC. The encoded protein is CASSFGTGGVGYTF. Full variable domain (outside the CDR3, taken from reference TRBV7-8 and TRBJ1-2): GAGVSQSPRYKVAKRGQDVALRCDPISGHVSLFWYQQALGQGPEFLTYFQNEAQLDKSGLPSDRFFAERPEGSVSTLKIQRTQQEDSAVYLCASSFGTGGVGYTFGSGTRLTVV.

This rearrangement joins TRBV27 to TRBJ2-1; TRBD2 matches at 7 bases. The germline V gene has CDR1 MNHEY and CDR2 SMNVEV (reference sequence). With V trimmed by 6 bases and J by 1 base, 9 bases remained unmatched. The CDR3 has 16 amino acids. The CDR3 region is CASRVAGWDSYNEQFF. As DNA, the CDR3 is TGTGCCAGCAGGGTAGCGGGCTGGGATTCCTACAATGAGCAGTTCTTC.

The chain uses TRBV6-5 and TRBJ1-2; D uncertain. The germline V gene encodes CDR1 MNHEY and CDR2 SVGAGI. The CDR3 loop spans 14 amino acids. Trimming shortened V by 2 bases and J by 4 bases, and 11 bases separated the two germline ends. The CDR3 DNA reads as TGTGCCAGCAGTTACAAGGACTTAAGCTATGGCTACACCTTC. The encoded protein is CASSYKDLSYGYTF.

The V gene is TRBV2, the J gene TRBJ2-7; D might be TRBD1 (5 bases). V was shortened by 8 bases and J by 7 bases, with 18 bases between the two germline ends. The CDR3 runs 13 residues. Germline CDR1 is SNHLY and CDR2 is FYNNEI. The CDR3 DNA reads TGTGCCAGCGATATCGGCCCAACAGGAGAGCAGTACTTC. Encoded protein: CASDIGPTGEQYF.

The DNA for the CDR3 is TGCAGCGTTGAAGACGAAGGGGGCGACCACGAGAACACTGAAGCTTTCTTT. This sequence encodes CSVEDEGGDHENTEAFF. The chain recombines TRBV29-1 with TRBJ1-1; the match to TRBD1 covers 7 bases. The CDR3 extends over 17 amino acids. Germline-derived CDR1 and CDR2 are SQVTM and ANQGSEA. V shed 0 bases, J shed 1 base, and the junction held 11 bases outside the gene matches.

The genes are TRBV1 and TRBJ2-7; whether TRBD2, the table's D call, matches the DNA was not checked. TRBV1 is deemed a pseudogene. CDR3 length: 17 residues. The DNA for the CDR3 is TGCACCAGCAGCCAAGTCGAAGAAGGGACTAGCGGGAGATTAGAGTACTTC. Amino acids: CTSSQVEEGTSGRLEYF.

This chain connects TRBV30 to TRBJ1-1, with 9 bases matching TRBD1. V dropped 1 base and J dropped 8; count of bases not matched to a gene: 5. The CDR3 is 13 amino acids. Germline V gene data show CDR1 as GTSNPN and CDR2 as SVGIG (reference sequence). CDR3 amino acids: CAWSGRQGGEAFF. The CDR3 coding sequence is TGTGCCTGGAGTGGGAGACAGGGGGGAGAAGCTTTCTTT.

The chain carries TRBV5-1 and TRBJ1-2; tentatively, D is TRBD1 (6 bases). CDR3 length: 16 amino acids. V dropped 2 bases and J dropped 4 bases, with 18 bases sitting between them. Germline V gene sequence: CDR1 SGHRS, CDR2 YFSETQ. The chain's CDR3 is CASSFAIAGETYGYTF. Here the CDR3 DNA reads TGCGCCAGCAGCTTCGCAATTGCAGGGGAAACCTATGGCTACACCTTC.

This sequence joins TRBV29-1 and TRBJ2-5; D is perhaps TRBD2 (5 bases). CDR1 and CDR2 from the germline V gene are SQVTM and ANQGSEA. The CDR3 sequence is 13 residues long. V was cut by 1 base and J by 5 bases, with 11 bases left in between. CDR3 sequence (DNA): TGCAGCGTTGAAGGCCTAGCCGAGGAGACCCAGTACTTC. As protein: CSVEGLAEETQYF.

This sequence joins TRBV9 and TRBJ2-1; tentative D call: TRBD2 (5 bases). The CDR3 runs 15 residues. Looked up from germline, CDR1 is SGDLS and CDR2 is YYNGEE. V lost 1 base, J lost 0 bases, and 8 bases lay in between. The CDR3 reads CASSVLADSYNEQFF. In nucleotides, the CDR3 is TGTGCCAGCAGCGTACTAGCAGACTCCTACAATGAGCAGTTCTTC.